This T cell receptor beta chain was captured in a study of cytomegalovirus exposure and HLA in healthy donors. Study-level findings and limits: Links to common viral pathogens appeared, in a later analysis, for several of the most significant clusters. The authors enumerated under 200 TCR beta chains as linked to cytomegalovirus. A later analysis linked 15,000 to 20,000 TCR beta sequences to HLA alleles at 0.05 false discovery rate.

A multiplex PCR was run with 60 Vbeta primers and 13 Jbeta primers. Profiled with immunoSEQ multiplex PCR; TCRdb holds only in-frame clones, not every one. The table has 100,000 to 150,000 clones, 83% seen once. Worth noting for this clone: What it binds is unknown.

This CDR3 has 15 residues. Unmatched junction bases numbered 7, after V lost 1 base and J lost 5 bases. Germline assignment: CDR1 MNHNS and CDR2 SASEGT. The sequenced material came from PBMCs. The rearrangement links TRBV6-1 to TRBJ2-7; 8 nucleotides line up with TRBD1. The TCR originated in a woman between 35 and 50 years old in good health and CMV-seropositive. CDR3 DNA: TGTGCCAGCAGTGAAGTTCGGGACAGGTCAAACGAGCAGTACTTC. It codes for CASSEVRDRSNEQYF.